These 20 T cell receptor beta chains originate from one sample sequenced in a study of blood T cell repertoires in COVID-19 (dated by TCRdb to 2018 to 2020). Libraries were prepared through the immunoSEQ multiplex PCR assay. This is the immuneACCESS table as TCRdb keeps it, with only in-frame sequences that have V and J called. A part of the clones is gone; compared with another copy, unresolved V genes explain less than half, and the rest is unexplained. This sample gives 250,000 to 300,000 clones in total; approximately 81% of them show up just once. About 6.9% of the sample rests with the top ten. The sequencing input was PBMCs or T cells enriched from blood (not recorded which). All receptors come from a woman between 50 and 59 years old who had been exposed to COVID-19.

The chain links TRBV28 to TRBJ1-1; D not certain. CDR3 length: 13 amino acids. Trimming took off 3 bases at V and 0 bases at J, with 5 bases between the two ends. In germline, CDR1 is MDHEN, CDR2 SYDVKM. The CDR3 region is CASSFFMNTEAFF. CDR3 in DNA: TGTGCCAGCAGTTTTTTCATGAACACTGAAGCTTTCTTT.

The rearrangement joins TRBV18 to TRBJ2-5, with 10 bases matching TRBD2. V gave up 4 bases and J gave up 5 bases; unmatched junction bases: 7. Germline-derived CDR1 and CDR2 are KGHSH and LQKENI. The CDR3 runs 15 residues. The CDR3 DNA reads TGTGCCAGCTCACAAAGCGGGGGGGCCTTGGAGACCCAGTACTTC. Amino acids: CASSQSGGALETQYF.

The V gene is TRBV5-4, the J gene TRBJ1-3; D unclear. The CDR3 totals 15 residues. V shed 0 bases and J shed 3 bases, with 10 bases lying between them. Germline-derived CDR1 and CDR2 are SGHNT and YYREEE (reference sequence). This CDR3 reads CASSLGGSYGNTIYF. Here the CDR3 DNA reads TGTGCCAGCAGCTTGGGAGGCAGCTATGGAAACACCATATATTTT.

This clone has a single count. This chain connects TRBV5-1 to TRBJ1-6; TRBD1 aligns across 9 bases. Germline lookup yields CDR1 SGHRS and CDR2 YFSETQ. There are 18 residues in the CDR3. The ends lost 0 bases at V and 7 bases at J; junction bases unmatched: 11. CDR3 region: CASSLGPLGQGWNSPLHF. DNA of the CDR3: TGCGCCAGCAGCTTGGGCCCCCTGGGACAGGGATGGAATTCACCCCTCCACTTT.

CDR3 region: CASSPFQGSLNEKLFF. For the CDR3, the DNA is TGTGCCAGCAGCCCCTTTCAGGGAAGCCTTAATGAAAAACTGTTTTTT. The chain combines TRBV11-2 with TRBJ1-4, with a tentative D call TRBD1 (5 bases). Trimming removed 5 bases from V and 4 bases from J, with 17 bases in between. The CDR3 loop spans 16 amino acids. Looked up from germline, CDR1 is SGHAT and CDR2 is FQNNGV.

V and J are TRBV5-1 and TRBJ1-1; D ambiguous. This CDR3 spans 14 amino acids. Trimming removed 0 bases from V and 3 bases from J, with 9 bases in between. Germline lookup yields CDR1 SGHRS and CDR2 YFSETQ. The CDR3 coding sequence is TGCGCCAGCAGCTTGGGTAAGGCGGACACTGAAGCTTTCTTT. This gives the protein CASSLGKADTEAFF.

The rearrangement joins TRBV12-3 or TRBV12-4 to TRBJ1-1; D unclear. V was pared by 3 bases and J by 4 bases, with 9 bases between. The CDR3 extends over 13 amino acids. The CDR3 bases are TGTGCCAGCAGTTTCGGCGGGAGCACTGAAGCTTTCTTT. Its translation is CASSFGGSTEAFF.

The rearrangement links TRBV29-1 to TRBJ2-4; D possibly corresponds to TRBD2 (5 bases). CDR1 is SQVTM, CDR2 ANQGSEA, per germline. Between the trimmed V and J ends, which lost 2 bases and 3 bases, there was a span of 8 bases. CDR3 length: 13 amino acids. The DNA of the CDR3 is TGCAGCGTTGAAACGGGAAGCAAAAACATTCAGTACTTC. Residues: CSVETGSKNIQYF.

The chain joins TRBV28 to TRBJ1-5; D remains ambiguous. Looked up from germline, CDR1 is MDHEN and CDR2 is SYDVKM. The CDR3 is 14 amino acids. V was clipped by 3 bases and J by 6 bases, with 12 bases between them. This CDR3 is CASSLGRVSQPQHF. The CDR3 DNA sequence: TGTGCCAGCAGTTTGGGGAGGGTCAGTCAGCCCCAGCATTTT.

This clone was recorded only once. CDR3 coding DNA: TGTGCCTGGAGTAAAGGGGTCGGGGAGCTGTTTTTT. This encodes CAWSKGVGELFF. This chain links TRBV30 with TRBJ2-2; possible D gene TRBD1, 5 bases. In germline, CDR1 is GTSNPN, CDR2 SVGIG (reference sequence). Trimming cost V 2 bases and J 7 bases, with 8 bases left between them. The CDR3 is 12 amino acids.

For the CDR3, the DNA is TGTGCCAGCAGCTTGGGAGGGAACCCTCGAGCTTTCTTT. This gives the protein CASSLGGNPRAFF. V gene TRBV5-4 combines with J gene TRBJ1-1; D ambiguous. The CDR3 contains 13 residues. Trimming pared 0 bases from V and 10 bases from J, leaving 13 bases between. CDR1 SGHNT and CDR2 YYREEE come from the germline V gene (reference sequence).

This clone showed up just once. V gene TRBV23-1 combines with J gene TRBJ1-1; TRBD1 might be the D (5 bases). TRBV23-1 is reported as an ORF; its role is uncertain. The CDR3 has 13 residues. V lost 4 bases and J lost 3, with 9 bases in between. The DNA of the CDR3 is TGCGCCAGCAGTCTGGACAACGACACTGAAGCTTTCTTT. It codes for CASSLDNDTEAFF.

V usage is TRBV3-1 (or the pseudogene TRBV3-2) and J usage is TRBJ1-1; D possibly corresponds to TRBD1 (5 bases). This CDR3 spans 17 amino acids. V lost 2 bases, J lost 4 bases, and 20 bases lay in between. Looked up from germline, CDR1 is LGHDT and CDR2 is YNNKEL (reference sequence). The CDR3 loop reads CASSQISTGGSGTEAFF. DNA of the CDR3: TGTGCCAGCAGCCAAATCTCTACCGGGGGTTCAGGCACTGAAGCTTTCTTT.

CDR3 sequence (DNA): TGCAGCGTTGATCTACGACTCGGGAACACTGAAGCTTTCTTT. Its protein product is CSVDLRLGNTEAFF. The rearrangement joins TRBV29-1 to TRBJ1-1; D is ambiguous. Germline V gene sequence: CDR1 SQVTM, CDR2 ANQGSEA. CDR3 length: 14 residues. Trimming pared 3 bases from V and 1 base from J, leaving 12 bases between.

The chain is built from TRBV5-1 and TRBJ2-3; 9 nucleotides align to TRBD1. This CDR3 spans 15 amino acids. In germline, CDR1 is SGHRS, CDR2 YFSETQ. Trimming at V came to 3 bases and at J to 2 bases, leaving 4 bases not matched to a gene. CDR3: CASSYDRGVTDTQYF. CDR3 bases: TGCGCCAGCAGCTACGACAGGGGGGTCACAGATACGCAGTATTTT.

The V call is TRBV30, the J call TRBJ2-7; TRBD1 matches at 9 bases. Germline loops: CDR1 GTSNPN, CDR2 SVGIG (reference sequence). Trimming removed 4 bases from V and 0 bases from J; junction bases left unmatched: 4. This CDR3 has 14 residues. The CDR3 region is CAWKGTGNSYEQYF. The CDR3 bases are TGTGCCTGGAAGGGGACAGGGAACTCCTACGAGCAGTACTTC.

CDR3 bases: TGTGCCAGCAAAACCCCGGGGGATACGCAGTATTTT. Its translation: CASKTPGDTQYF. The J gene is TRBJ2-3, the V gene TRBV19; a possible D gene is TRBD2 (5 bases). The germline V gene encodes CDR1 LNHDA and CDR2 SQIVND (reference sequence). Between the trimmed V and J ends, which lost 9 bases and 6 bases, there was a span of 13 bases. The CDR3 is 12 residues long.

The CDR3 sequence is CASSKPGGASSYNEQFF. In DNA, the CDR3 is TGTGCCAGCAGCAAACCGGGGGGGGCAAGCTCCTACAATGAGCAGTTCTTC. J is TRBJ2-1 and V is TRBV7-6; 8 bases fit TRBD2. The CDR3 contains 17 residues. V lost 5 bases and J lost 0; bases outside the gene matches: 9. Germline CDR1 is SGHVS and CDR2 is FNYEAQ.

The V and J genes are TRBV2 and TRBJ1-6, with D tentatively TRBD1 (5 bases). Trimming took off 0 bases at V and 6 bases at J, with 12 bases between the two ends. Germline values: CDR1 SNHLY, CDR2 FYNNEI. This CDR3 is built from 16 residues. Here the CDR3 DNA reads TGTGCCAGCAGTGAAGCTGGAGGGGTCGGTAATTCACCCCTCCACTTT. It specifies CASSEAGGVGNSPLHF.

The rearrangement joins TRBV6-5 to TRBJ1-6, with 9 positions matching TRBD1. CDR3 length equals 14 residues. With 9 bases clipped from V and 10 bases from J, the junction kept 10 bases outside the gene matches. The germline gives CDR1 MNHEY, CDR2 SVGAGI. DNA of the CDR3: TGTGCCAGTAAACCCGACAGGGGGAGATCACCCCTCCACTTT. This sequence encodes CASKPDRGRSPLHF.